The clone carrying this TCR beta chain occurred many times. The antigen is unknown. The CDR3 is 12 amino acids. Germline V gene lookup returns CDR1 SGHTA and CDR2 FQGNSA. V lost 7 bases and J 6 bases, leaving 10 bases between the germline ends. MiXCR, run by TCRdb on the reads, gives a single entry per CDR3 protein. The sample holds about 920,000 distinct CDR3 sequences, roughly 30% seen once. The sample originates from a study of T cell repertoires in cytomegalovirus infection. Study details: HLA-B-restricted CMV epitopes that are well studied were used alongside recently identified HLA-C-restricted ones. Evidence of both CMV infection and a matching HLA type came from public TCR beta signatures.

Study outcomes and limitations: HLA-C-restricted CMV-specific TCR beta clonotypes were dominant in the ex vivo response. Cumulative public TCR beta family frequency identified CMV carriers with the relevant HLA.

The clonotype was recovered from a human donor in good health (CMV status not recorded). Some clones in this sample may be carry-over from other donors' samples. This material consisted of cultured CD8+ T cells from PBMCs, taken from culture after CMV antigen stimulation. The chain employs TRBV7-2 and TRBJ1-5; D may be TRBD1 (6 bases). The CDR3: CASTAGAQPQHF. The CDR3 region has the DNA TGTGCCAGCACGGCGGGGGCTCAGCCCCAGCATTTT. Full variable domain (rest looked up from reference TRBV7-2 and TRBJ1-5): GAGVSQSPSNKVTEKGKDVELRCDPISGHTALYWYRQSLGQGLEFLIYFQGNSAPDKSGLPSDRFSAERTGGSVSTLTIQRTQQEDSAVYLCASTAGAQPQHFGDGTRLSIL.